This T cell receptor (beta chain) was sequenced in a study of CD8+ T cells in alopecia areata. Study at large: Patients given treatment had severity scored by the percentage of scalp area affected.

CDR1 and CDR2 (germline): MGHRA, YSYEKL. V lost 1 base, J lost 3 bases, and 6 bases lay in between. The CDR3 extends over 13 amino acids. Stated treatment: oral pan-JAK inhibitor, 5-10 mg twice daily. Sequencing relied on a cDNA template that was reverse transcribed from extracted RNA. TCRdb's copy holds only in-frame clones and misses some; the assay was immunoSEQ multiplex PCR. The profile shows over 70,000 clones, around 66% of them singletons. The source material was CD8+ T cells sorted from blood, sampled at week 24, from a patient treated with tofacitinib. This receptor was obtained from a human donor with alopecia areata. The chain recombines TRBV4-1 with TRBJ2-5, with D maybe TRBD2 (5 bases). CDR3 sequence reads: CASSQVREETQYF. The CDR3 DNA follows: TGCGCCAGCAGCCAAGTGAGGGAAGAGACCCAGTACTTC.